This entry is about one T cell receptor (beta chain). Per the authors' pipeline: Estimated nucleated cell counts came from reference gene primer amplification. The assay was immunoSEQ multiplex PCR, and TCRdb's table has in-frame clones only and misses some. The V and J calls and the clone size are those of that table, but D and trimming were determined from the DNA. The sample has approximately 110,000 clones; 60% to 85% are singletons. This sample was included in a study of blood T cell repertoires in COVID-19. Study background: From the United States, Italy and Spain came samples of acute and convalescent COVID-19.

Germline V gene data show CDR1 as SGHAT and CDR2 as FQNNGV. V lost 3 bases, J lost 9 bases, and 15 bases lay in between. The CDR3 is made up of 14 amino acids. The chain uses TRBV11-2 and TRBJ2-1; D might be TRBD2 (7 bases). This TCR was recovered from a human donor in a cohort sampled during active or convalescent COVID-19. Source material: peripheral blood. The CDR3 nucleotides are TGTGCCAGCAGCTTTTCGGGGAGGGGGACTGAGCAGTTCTTC. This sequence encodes CASSFSGRGTEQFF.